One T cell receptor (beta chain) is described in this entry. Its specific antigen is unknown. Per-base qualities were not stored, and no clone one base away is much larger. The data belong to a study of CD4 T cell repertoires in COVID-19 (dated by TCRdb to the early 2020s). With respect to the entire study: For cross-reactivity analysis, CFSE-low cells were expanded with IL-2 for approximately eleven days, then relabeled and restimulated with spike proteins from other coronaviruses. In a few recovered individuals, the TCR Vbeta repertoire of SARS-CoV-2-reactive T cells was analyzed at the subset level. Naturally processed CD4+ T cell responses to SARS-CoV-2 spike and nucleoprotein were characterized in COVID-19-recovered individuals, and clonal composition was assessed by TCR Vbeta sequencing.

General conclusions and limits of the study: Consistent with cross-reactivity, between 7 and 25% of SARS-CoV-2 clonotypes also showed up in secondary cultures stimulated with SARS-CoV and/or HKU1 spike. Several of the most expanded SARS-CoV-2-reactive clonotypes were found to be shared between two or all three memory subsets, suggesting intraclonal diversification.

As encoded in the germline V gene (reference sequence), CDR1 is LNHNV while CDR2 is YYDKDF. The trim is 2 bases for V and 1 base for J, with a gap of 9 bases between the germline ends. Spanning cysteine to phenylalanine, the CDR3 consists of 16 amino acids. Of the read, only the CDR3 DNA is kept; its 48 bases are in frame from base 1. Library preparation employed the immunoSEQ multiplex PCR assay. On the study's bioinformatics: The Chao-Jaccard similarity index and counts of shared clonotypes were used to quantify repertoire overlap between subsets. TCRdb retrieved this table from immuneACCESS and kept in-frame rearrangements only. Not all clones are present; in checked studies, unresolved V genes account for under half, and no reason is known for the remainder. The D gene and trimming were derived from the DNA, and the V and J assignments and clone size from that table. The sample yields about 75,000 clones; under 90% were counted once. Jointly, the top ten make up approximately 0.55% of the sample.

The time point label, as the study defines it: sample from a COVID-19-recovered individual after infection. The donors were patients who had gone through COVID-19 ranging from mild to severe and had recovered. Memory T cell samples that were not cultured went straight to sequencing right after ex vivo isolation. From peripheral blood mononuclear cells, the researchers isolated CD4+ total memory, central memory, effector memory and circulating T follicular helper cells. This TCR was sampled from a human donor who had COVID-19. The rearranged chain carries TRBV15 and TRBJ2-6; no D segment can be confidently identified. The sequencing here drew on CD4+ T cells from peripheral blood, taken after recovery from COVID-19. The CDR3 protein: CATSRYSISGANVLTF. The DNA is TGTGCCACCAGCAGATATAGTATATCTGGGGCCAACGTCCTGACTTTC.